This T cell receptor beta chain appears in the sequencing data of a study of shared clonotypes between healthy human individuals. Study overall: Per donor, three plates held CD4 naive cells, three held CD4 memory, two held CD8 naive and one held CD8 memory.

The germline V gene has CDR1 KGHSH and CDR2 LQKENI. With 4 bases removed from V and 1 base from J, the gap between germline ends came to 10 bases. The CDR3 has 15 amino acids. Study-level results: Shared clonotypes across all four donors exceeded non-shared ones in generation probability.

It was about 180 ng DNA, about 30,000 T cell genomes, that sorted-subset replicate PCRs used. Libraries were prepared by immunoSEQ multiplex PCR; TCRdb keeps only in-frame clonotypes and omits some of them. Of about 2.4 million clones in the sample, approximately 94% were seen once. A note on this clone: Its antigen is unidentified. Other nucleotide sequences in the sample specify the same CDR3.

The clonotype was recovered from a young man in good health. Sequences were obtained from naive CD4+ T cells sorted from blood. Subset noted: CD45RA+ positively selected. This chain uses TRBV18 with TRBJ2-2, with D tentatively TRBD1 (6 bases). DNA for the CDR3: TGTGCCAGCTCACTGGGACAAGTGAACACCGGGGAGCTGTTTTTT. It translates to CASSLGQVNTGELFF.